Here is one T cell receptor (beta chain) with its context. This specimen belongs to a study of blood T cell repertoires in COVID-19. As for the study in general: Nucleic acid was either cDNA or gDNA, and it came from T cells, B-cell-depleted T cells, or PBMCs.

Participants' reported clinical history set cohort assignment. This CDR3 has 13 amino acids. Germline lookup yields CDR1 SEHNR and CDR2 FQNEAQ (reference sequence). V lost 10 bases and J 0 bases, leaving 7 bases between the germline ends. In the source study's methods: Reference gene primer amplification gave nucleated cell count estimates. TCRdb's table, derived via immunoSEQ multiplex PCR, lists solely in-frame clones and lacks some. That table gives V, J and clone size, and the DNA gave D and trimming. The sample lists fewer than 350,000 clones; 85% to 90% were seen once. This TCR derives from a woman aged 25 to 39 with acute COVID-19. The sample was PBMCs or T cells enriched from blood (not recorded which). The chain employs TRBV7-9 and TRBJ2-6, with D maybe TRBD2 (6 bases). Here the CDR3 reads CAIGSSGANVLTF. The CDR3 DNA reads as TGTGCCATCGGGAGCTCTGGGGCCAACGTCCTGACTTTC.